The TCR beta chain under discussion was sequenced for a study of T cell responses to AZD1222 COVID-19 vaccine. Broader study findings: Baseline serostatus was positive in only a handful of AZD1222 recipients. Targeting of unmutated variant regions was reportedly seen in nearly half of spike-specific TCRs. Every sample of the repertoires postdated the peak T cell response. Mostly white British, mostly female donors; authors suggested clonal diversity may be underestimated.

Here immunoSEQ multiplex PCR was the method, and the copy in TCRdb shows in-frame clones only, minus some. The sample records under 170,000 clones, 75% to 95% being singletons. Concerning this clone itself: Its antigen is unknown.

This clonotype was sampled from an adult who received the AZD1222 COVID-19 vaccine. Sequenced here: peripheral blood, sampled 28 days after the second AZD1222 dose.

This CDR3 is CASSMDRVYEQYF. The DNA for the CDR3 is TGTGCCAGCAGCATGGACAGGGTCTACGAGCAGTACTTC. The V gene is TRBV5-4, the J gene TRBJ2-7; the match to TRBD1 covers 8 bases. This CDR3 spans 13 amino acids. The germline V gene encodes CDR1 SGHNT and CDR2 YYREEE (reference sequence). V was clipped by 4 bases and J by 3 bases; unmatched bases: 3.